What follows are 21 T cell receptor beta chains derived from one specimen sequenced in a study of beta chain features in type 1 diabetes. Study outcomes and limitations: In every one of the four CD4+ subsets, TCRB CDR3s were moderately but significantly shorter in Type 1 diabetes patients.

No antigen has been assigned to these receptors. Expressed TCRB transcripts were sequenced, since all the RNA that had been isolated was reverse transcribed. Profiled with immunoSEQ multiplex PCR; TCRdb holds only in-frame clones, not every one. Altogether hundreds of thousands of clones are present, around 15% being singletons, with the ten largest covering less than 0.025%. The sample comprised naive CD4+ T cells from blood. The receptors here all came from a man in his late teens or twenties with type 1 diabetes.

The chain combines TRBV5-1 with TRBJ2-7; 7 bases are shared with TRBD1. The CDR3 length is 13 residues. Germline values: CDR1 SGHRS, CDR2 YFSETQ. With 4 bases clipped from V and 3 bases from J, the junction kept 4 bases outside the gene matches. CDR3: CASSPGQLYEQYF. The CDR3 DNA is TGCGCCAGCAGCCCGGGACAGCTCTACGAGCAGTACTTC.

The chain combines TRBV2 with TRBJ2-1, with 8 bases matching TRBD1. The CDR3 consists of 15 residues. V lost 5 bases to trimming and J lost 0 bases; unmatched junction nucleotides: 3. Per the germline V gene, CDR1 is SNHLY and CDR2 is FYNNEI. This CDR3 is CASSRGQASYNEQFF. CDR3 nucleotide sequence: TGTGCCAGCAGTCGGGGACAGGCCTCCTACAATGAGCAGTTCTTC.

This chain uses TRBV7-9 with TRBJ2-5; perhaps TRBD1 as D (5 bases). V lost 5 bases, J lost 1 base, and 14 bases lay in between. Germline-derived CDR1 and CDR2 are SEHNR and FQNEAQ (reference sequence). CDR3 length equals 15 residues. The CDR3 loop reads CASSPRGSFQETQYF. CDR3 coding DNA: TGTGCCAGCAGCCCAAGGGGCTCCTTCCAAGAGACCCAGTACTTC.

V is TRBV2 and J is TRBJ2-5; D remains ambiguous. Germline CDR1 is SNHLY and CDR2 is FYNNEI. V gave up 8 bases and J gave up 5 bases, with 6 bases separating them. The CDR3 is made up of 10 amino acids. The CDR3 here is CASDGETQYF. DNA of the CDR3: TGTGCCAGCGACGGTGAGACCCAGTACTTC.

The chain recombines TRBV7-9 with TRBJ1-2; 7 nucleotides agree with TRBD1. The V gene end was trimmed by 1 base and the J gene end by 7 bases; junction bases not matched to a gene: 12. The CDR3 is made up of 16 amino acids. Germline CDR1 is SEHNR and CDR2 is FQNEAQ (reference sequence). The CDR3 DNA sequence: TGTGCCAGCAGCTTAGGGACAGGAGGCCGACTCCTTGGCTACACCTTC. Its protein is CASSLGTGGRLLGYTF. The full variable domain, in which reference TRBV7-9 and TRBJ1-2 provide the parts outside the CDR3, is DTGVSQNPRHKITKRGQNVTFRCDPISEHNRLYWYRQTLGQGPEFLTYFQNEAQLEKSRLLSDRFSAERPKGSFSTLEIQRTEQGDSAMYLCASSLGTGGRLLGYTFGSGTRLTVV.

V is TRBV30 and J is TRBJ1-1; D may be TRBD1 (5 bases). This CDR3 region has 10 residues. Trimming left V 4 bases short and J 6 bases short, with 6 bases between. Germline V gene data show CDR1 as GTSNPN and CDR2 as SVGIG (reference sequence). CDR3 DNA sequence: TGTGCCTGGATGGGGGCTGAAGCTTTCTTT. This sequence encodes CAWMGAEAFF.

This clone was observed a few times. V is TRBV7-9 and J is TRBJ1-1, with a possible D match to TRBD1 (5 bases). CDR3 length: 13 amino acids. The germline CDR1 and CDR2 sequences are SEHNR and FQNEAQ (reference sequence). Trimming shortened V by 6 bases and J by 1 base, and 9 bases separated the two germline ends. CDR3 DNA: TGTGCCAGCAGACCTGGACAGAACACTGAAGCTTTCTTT. It translates to CASRPGQNTEAFF.

CDR3 bases: TGTGCCTGGAGTGTACAGCCCCAAGAAGAGACCCAGTACTTC. Protein: CAWSVQPQEETQYF. The chain employs TRBV30 and TRBJ2-5, with no clear D. The CDR3 totals 14 residues. Germline assignment: CDR1 GTSNPN and CDR2 SVGIG (reference sequence). Trimming removed 0 bases from V and 3 bases from J, with 11 bases in between.

J is TRBJ2-5 and V is TRBV6-6, with a tentative D call TRBD2 (5 bases). V dropped 6 bases and J dropped 5 bases, with 16 bases sitting between them. Germline assignment: CDR1 MNHNY and CDR2 SVGAGI (reference sequence). The CDR3 runs 14 residues. CDR3 in DNA: TGTGCCAGCAGCTCGTCGGCTAGCCGGGAGACCCAGTACTTC. This translates into CASSSSASRETQYF.

This clone has a handful of counts. The rearrangement joins TRBV2 to TRBJ2-3; D may be TRBD2 (6 bases). This CDR3 spans 14 amino acids. The V end lost 3 bases, the J end lost 3 bases, and 10 bases lay between the germline ends. The germline V gene has CDR1 SNHLY and CDR2 FYNNEI. As DNA, the CDR3 is TGTGCCAGCAGTGAGGGGGGTTCTACAGATACGCAGTATTTT. Its translation is CASSEGGSTDTQYF. The whole variable domain, remainder taken from reference TRBV2 and TRBJ2-3, is EPEVTQTPSHQVTQMGQEVILRCVPISNHLYFYWYRQILGQKVEFLVSFYNNEISEKSEIFDDQFSVERPDGSNFTLKIRSTKLEDSAMYFCASSEGGSTDTQYFGPGTRLTVL.

This clone occurred a few times. The J gene is TRBJ1-2, the V gene TRBV5-1; 9 bases line up with TRBD1. The V gene's germline CDR1 is SGHRS and CDR2 YFSETQ. V dropped 0 bases and J dropped 2; count of bases not matched to a gene: 2. CDR3 size: 15 residues. Here the CDR3 DNA reads TGCGCCAGCAGCTTGGCCGGGACAGGGAACTATGGCTACACCTTC. Translating it yields CASSLAGTGNYGYTF.

The table lists this clone with a few counts. J is TRBJ2-5 and V is TRBV2; possible D gene TRBD2, 5 bases. This CDR3 contains 13 residues. Trimming removed 8 bases at V and 2 bases at J, with 12 bases between. Germline CDR1 reads SNHLY; CDR2 reads FYNNEI. Here the CDR3 DNA reads TGTGCCAGCTTCAAGAGGGAGCAAGAGACCCAGTACTTC. Translating gives CASFKREQETQYF.

In this sample, this clone turned up a few times. The V call is TRBV6-4, the J call TRBJ1-1; D perhaps matches TRBD1 (6 bases). The CDR3 is 13 residues long. Germline values: CDR1 MRHNA, CDR2 SNTAGT. V shed 5 bases and J shed 2 bases, with 9 bases lying between them. CDR3 amino acids: CASSLRGNTEAFF. DNA for the CDR3: TGTGCCAGCAGTCTCAGGGGCAACACTGAAGCTTTCTTT.

This clone was detected only a few times. The CDR3 spells CASSSMEDYEQYF. As DNA, the CDR3 is TGTGCCAGCAGTTCAATGGAGGACTACGAGCAGTACTTC. The chain carries TRBV6-5 and TRBJ2-7, with D perhaps TRBD2 (5 bases). CDR3 length: 13 residues. Trimming cost V 4 bases and J 3 bases, with 10 bases left between them. The germline gives CDR1 MNHEY, CDR2 SVGAGI.

This chain joins TRBV7-2 and TRBJ1-6, with D possibly matching TRBD1 (6 bases). Trimming took 8 bases from V and 6 from J, leaving 14 bases between them. This CDR3 has 14 amino acids. Per the germline V gene, CDR1 is SGHTA and CDR2 is FQGNSA. In DNA, the CDR3 is TGTGCCAGCGGGCCGCGGACAGCTAATTCACCCCTCCACTTT. This translates into CASGPRTANSPLHF.

The chain is built from TRBV5-1 and TRBJ2-1; D could derive from TRBD1 or TRBD2 (5 bases each). Germline V gives CDR1 SGHRS, CDR2 YFSETQ. V was clipped by 4 bases and J by 7 bases, with 18 bases between them. The CDR3 has 15 amino acids. Here the CDR3 reads CASSPGPEALNEQFF. The CDR3 DNA follows: TGCGCCAGCAGCCCGGGGCCCGAGGCTCTTAATGAGCAGTTCTTC.

This clone was seen a few times. V and J are TRBV5-1 and TRBJ2-3; TRBD2 matches at 8 bases. Trimming at V came to 2 bases and at J to 6 bases, leaving 5 bases not matched to a gene. The germline CDR1 and CDR2 sequences are SGHRS and YFSETQ. The CDR3 sequence is 14 residues long. The CDR3 DNA follows: TGCGCCAGCAGCTTAACGGGGGGGCCGGATACGCAGTATTTT. This sequence encodes CASSLTGGPDTQYF.

V and J are TRBV23-1 and TRBJ2-5; D may match TRBD1 or TRBD2 (5 bases each). TRBV23-1 is marked as an open reading frame, function uncertain. The V end was cut by 0 bases, the J end by 1 base, with 12 bases between. The CDR3 loop spans 16 amino acids. CDR3 residues: CASSQSSGRSQETQYF. The CDR3 bases are TGCGCCAGCAGTCAATCCTCGGGACGGTCCCAAGAGACCCAGTACTTC.

The chain joins TRBV19 to TRBJ2-1; tentatively, D is TRBD1 (8 bases). The CDR3 spans 17 residues. Germline CDR1 and CDR2: LNHDA and SQIVND (reference sequence). Between the trimmed V and J ends, which lost 4 bases and 3 bases, there was a span of 19 bases. As DNA, the CDR3 is TGTGCCAGTAGTAAGCGGGGACAGGCGGGCATCTACAATGAGCAGTTCTTC. Amino acid sequence: CASSKRGQAGIYNEQFF.

The table lists this clone with a few counts. The chain carries TRBV25-1 and TRBJ2-3, with TRBD2 identical over 11 bases. The junction had 8 bases not matched to a gene; V was cut back by 6 bases and J by 6 bases. CDR3 length: 15 amino acids. CDR1 is MGHDK, CDR2 SYGVNS, per germline. The CDR3: CASSPSSGGWDTQYF. The CDR3, as DNA: TGTGCCAGCAGCCCATCTAGCGGGGGGTGGGATACGCAGTATTTT.

In DNA form, the CDR3 reads TGTGCCAGTAGCCCAGGGGGTGGGACTGAAGCTTTCTTT. It codes for CASSPGGGTEAFF. The V and J genes are TRBV19 and TRBJ1-1; 7 bases agree with TRBD1. Per the germline V gene, CDR1 is LNHDA and CDR2 is SQIVND (reference sequence). With 6 bases clipped from V and 5 bases from J, the junction kept 6 bases outside the gene matches. This CDR3 region has 13 residues.